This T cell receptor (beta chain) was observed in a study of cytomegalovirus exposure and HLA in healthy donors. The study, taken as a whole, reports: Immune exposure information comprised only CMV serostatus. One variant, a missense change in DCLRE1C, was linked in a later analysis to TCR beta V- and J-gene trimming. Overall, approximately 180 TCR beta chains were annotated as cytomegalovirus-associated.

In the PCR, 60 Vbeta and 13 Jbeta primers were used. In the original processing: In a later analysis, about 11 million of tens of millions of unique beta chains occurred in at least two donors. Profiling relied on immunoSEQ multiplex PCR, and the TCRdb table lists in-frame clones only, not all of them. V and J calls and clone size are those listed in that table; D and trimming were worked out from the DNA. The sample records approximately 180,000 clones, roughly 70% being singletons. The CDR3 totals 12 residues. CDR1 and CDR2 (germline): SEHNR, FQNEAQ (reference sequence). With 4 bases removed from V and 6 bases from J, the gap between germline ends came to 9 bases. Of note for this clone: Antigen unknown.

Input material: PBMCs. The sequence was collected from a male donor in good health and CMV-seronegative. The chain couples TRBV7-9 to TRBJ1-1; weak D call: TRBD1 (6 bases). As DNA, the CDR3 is TGTGCCAGCAGCTCCAGGGGAGCTGAAGCTTTCTTT. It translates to CASSSRGAEAFF.